The clone carrying this T cell receptor (beta chain) was seen many times. The antigen is not known. A library of TCRbeta sequences, prepared with unique molecular identifiers, was generated. TCRdb fed the PCR reads into MiXCR, producing one record per CDR3 protein. The sample holds hundreds of thousands of distinct CDR3 sequences, 15% to 20% seen once. The sample comes from a study of T-cell reconstitution after alpha-beta-depleted transplantation in children. Study observations and caveats: As was reported, about two months after transplant, alpha-beta T cells came from several hundred expanded graft clones. Surviving recipient T cells and thymic progenitors produced the high day-60 TCRbeta diversity seen in some patients.

Germline V gene data show CDR1 as SGHKS and CDR2 as YYEKEE (reference sequence). V lost 4 bases, J lost 2 bases, and 10 bases lay in between. There are 15 residues in the CDR3. The starting material was PBMCs, mostly from graft donor cells, obtained 360 days after TCRalphabeta/CD19-depleted stem cell transplant. This chain joins TRBV5-5 and TRBJ2-6, with D hard to call. The source of this sequence is a male patient between 10 and 17 years old who had a stem cell transplant for acute lymphoblastic leukemia, so the T cells may come from the graft donor. This CDR3 reads CASSPKVPGANVLTF. The CDR3 DNA follows: TGTGCCAGCAGCCCTAAAGTCCCTGGGGCCAACGTCCTGACTTTC. Using reference TRBV5-5 and TRBJ2-6 for the parts outside the CDR3, the full variable domain is DAGVTQSPTHLIKTRGQQVTLRCSPISGHKSVSWYQQVLGQGPQFIFQYYEKEERGRGNFPDRFSARQFPNYSSELNVNALLLGDSALYLCASSPKVPGANVLTFGAGSRLTVL.